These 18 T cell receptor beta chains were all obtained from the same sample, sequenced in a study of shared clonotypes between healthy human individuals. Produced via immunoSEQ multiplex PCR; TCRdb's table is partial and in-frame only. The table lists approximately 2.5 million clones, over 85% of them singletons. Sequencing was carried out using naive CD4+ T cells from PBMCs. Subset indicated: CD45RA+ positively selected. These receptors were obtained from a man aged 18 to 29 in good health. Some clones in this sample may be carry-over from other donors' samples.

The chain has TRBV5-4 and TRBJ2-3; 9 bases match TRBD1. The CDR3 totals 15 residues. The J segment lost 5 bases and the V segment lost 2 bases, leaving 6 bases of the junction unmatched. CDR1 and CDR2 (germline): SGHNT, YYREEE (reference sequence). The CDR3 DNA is TGTGCCAGCAGCTTTAAGACAGGGGGAGGAGATACGCAGTATTTT. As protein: CASSFKTGGGDTQYF.

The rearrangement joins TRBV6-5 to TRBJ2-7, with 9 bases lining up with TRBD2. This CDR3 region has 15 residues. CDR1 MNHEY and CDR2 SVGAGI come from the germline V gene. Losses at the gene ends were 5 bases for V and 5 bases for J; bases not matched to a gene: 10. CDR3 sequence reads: CASSPQAGGSHEQYF. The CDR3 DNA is TGTGCCAGCAGTCCCCAAGCGGGAGGAAGCCACGAGCAGTACTTC.

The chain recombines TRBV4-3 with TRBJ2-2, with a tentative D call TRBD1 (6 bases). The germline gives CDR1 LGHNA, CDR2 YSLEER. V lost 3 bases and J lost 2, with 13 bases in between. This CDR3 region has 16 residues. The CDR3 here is CASSHPTGINTGELFF. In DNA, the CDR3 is TGCGCCAGCAGCCACCCCACAGGGATAAACACCGGGGAGCTGTTTTTT.

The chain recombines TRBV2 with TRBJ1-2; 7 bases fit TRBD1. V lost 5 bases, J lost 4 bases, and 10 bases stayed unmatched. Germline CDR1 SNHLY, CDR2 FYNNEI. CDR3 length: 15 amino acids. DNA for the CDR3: TGTGCCAGCAGTACCACGACAGGGACCAGCTATGGCTACACCTTC. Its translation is CASSTTTGTSYGYTF.

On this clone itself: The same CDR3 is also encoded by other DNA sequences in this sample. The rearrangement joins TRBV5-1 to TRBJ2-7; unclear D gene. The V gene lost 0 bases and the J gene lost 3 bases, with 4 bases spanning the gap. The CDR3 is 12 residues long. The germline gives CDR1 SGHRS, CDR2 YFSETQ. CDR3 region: CASSLEGYEQYF. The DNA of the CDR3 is TGCGCCAGCAGCTTGGAGGGCTACGAGCAGTACTTC.

This chain's CDR3 is CASSYGPESEQFF. CDR3 DNA sequence: TGTGCCAGCAGCTACGGACCCGAAAGCGAGCAGTTCTTC. J is TRBJ2-1 and V is TRBV5-5; D gene uncertain. Trimming shortened V by 3 bases and J by 10 bases, and 14 bases separated the two germline ends. In germline, CDR1 is SGHKS, CDR2 YYEKEE (reference sequence). The CDR3 is 13 amino acids.

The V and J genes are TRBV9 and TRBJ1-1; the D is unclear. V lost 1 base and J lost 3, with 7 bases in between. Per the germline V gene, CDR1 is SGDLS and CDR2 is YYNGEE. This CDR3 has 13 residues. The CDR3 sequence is CASSVYGDTEAFF. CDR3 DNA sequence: TGTGCCAGCAGCGTATACGGTGACACTGAAGCTTTCTTT.

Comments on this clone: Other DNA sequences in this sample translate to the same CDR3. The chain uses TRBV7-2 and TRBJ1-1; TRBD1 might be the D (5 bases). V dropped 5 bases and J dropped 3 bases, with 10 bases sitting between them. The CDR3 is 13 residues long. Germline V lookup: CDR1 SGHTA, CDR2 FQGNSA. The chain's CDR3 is CASSAGRDTEAFF. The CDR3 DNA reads TGTGCCAGCAGCGCGGGACGGGACACTGAAGCTTTCTTT.

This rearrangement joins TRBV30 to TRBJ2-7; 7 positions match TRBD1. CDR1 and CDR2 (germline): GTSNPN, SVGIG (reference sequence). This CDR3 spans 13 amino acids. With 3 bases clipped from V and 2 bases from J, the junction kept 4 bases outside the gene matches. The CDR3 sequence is CAWSTGDPYEQYF. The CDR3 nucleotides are TGTGCCTGGAGCACAGGGGACCCCTACGAGCAGTACTTC.

The CDR3 nucleotides are TGTGCCAGCAATGGACAGGGGGCGCGCACCGGGGAGCTGTTTTTT. Its protein product is CASNGQGARTGELFF. The chain is built from TRBV2 and TRBJ2-2; 11 bases align to TRBD1. V was clipped by 7 bases and J by 4 bases; unmatched bases: 5. This CDR3 is 15 amino acids long. Germline loops: CDR1 SNHLY, CDR2 FYNNEI.

CDR3 residues: CASSLGAGYVGYGYTF. The CDR3, as DNA: TGTGCCAGCAGCTTAGGGGCAGGGTATGTGGGCTATGGCTACACCTTC. V and J are TRBV7-2 and TRBJ1-2; D may be TRBD1 (5 bases). CDR1 and CDR2 from the germline V gene are SGHTA and FQGNSA. V lost 1 base and J lost 4, with 16 bases in between. The CDR3 has 16 amino acids.

Written as DNA, the CDR3 is TGCGCCAGCAGCTGGGGACTAGCGGGAGCTGAGGAGCAGTTCTTC. Amino acids: CASSWGLAGAEEQFF. The chain couples TRBV5-1 to TRBJ2-1, with 14 bases that match TRBD2. Trimming at V came to 3 bases and at J to 10 bases, leaving 6 bases not matched to a gene. The CDR3 sequence is 15 residues long. CDR1 is SGHRS, CDR2 YFSETQ, per germline.

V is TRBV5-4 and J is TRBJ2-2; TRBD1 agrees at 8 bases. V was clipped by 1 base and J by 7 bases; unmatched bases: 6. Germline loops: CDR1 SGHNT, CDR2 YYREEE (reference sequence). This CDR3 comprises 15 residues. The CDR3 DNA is TGTGCCAGCAGCTTGACAGGGGGTGGGGTCGGGGAGCTGTTTTTT. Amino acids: CASSLTGGGVGELFF.

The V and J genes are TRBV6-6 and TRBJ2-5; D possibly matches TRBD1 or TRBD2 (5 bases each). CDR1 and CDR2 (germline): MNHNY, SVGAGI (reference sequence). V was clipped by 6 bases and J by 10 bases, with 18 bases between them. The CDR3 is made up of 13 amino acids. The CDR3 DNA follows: TGTGCCAGCAGACCCGGGACCGTGGGAATCCAGTACTTC. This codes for CASRPGTVGIQYF.

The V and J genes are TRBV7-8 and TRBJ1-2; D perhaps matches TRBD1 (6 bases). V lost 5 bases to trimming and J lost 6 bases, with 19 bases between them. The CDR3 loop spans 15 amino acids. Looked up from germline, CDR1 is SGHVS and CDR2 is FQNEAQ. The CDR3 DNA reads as TGTGCCAGCAGCCCGCGGGACATCCACAGGGATGGCTACACCTTC. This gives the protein CASSPRDIHRDGYTF.

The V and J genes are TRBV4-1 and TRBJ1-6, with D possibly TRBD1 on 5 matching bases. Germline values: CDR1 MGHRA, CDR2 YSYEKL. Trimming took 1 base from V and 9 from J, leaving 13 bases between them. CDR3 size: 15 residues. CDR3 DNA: TGCGCCAGCAGCCAAGGGGGCGAGACGGGTTCACCCCTCCACTTT. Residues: CASSQGGETGSPLHF.

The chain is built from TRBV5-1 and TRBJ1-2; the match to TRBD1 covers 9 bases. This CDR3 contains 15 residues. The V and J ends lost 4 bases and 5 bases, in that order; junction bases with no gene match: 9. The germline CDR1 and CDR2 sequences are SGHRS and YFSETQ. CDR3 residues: CASSGEGQGGYGYTF. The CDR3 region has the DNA TGCGCCAGCAGCGGTGAGGGACAGGGTGGTTATGGCTACACCTTC.

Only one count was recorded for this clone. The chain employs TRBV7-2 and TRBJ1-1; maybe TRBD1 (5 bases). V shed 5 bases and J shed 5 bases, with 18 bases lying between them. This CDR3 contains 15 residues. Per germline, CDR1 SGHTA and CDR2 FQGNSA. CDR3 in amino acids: CASSPVASGGTEAFF. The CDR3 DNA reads TGTGCCAGCAGCCCGGTCGCGTCTGGGGGGACTGAAGCTTTCTTT.